What follows are 17 T cell receptor delta chains derived from one specimen sequenced in a study of gamma-delta T cells after stem cell transplantation. TCRdb fed the RT-PCR reads to CATT. The table has under 4,500 delta-chain clones, 16% seen once. The source material was gamma-delta T cells. These receptor sequences come from a human donor. It is not recorded whose cells these are; they may come from a transplant donor.

V gene TRDV2 combines with J gene TRDJ1; D could derive from TRDD2 or TRDD3 (6 bases each). Germline V gene lookup returns CDR1 GEAIGNYY and CDR2 EKD. CDR3 length: 26 residues. The V end was cut by 0 bases, the J end by 1 base, with 44 bases between. CDR3 sequence: CACDTASYSPTTTTLGQIPFTDKLIF. CDR3 nucleotide sequence: TGTGCCTGTGACACCGCGTCCTACTCACCAACGACTACCACTCTGGGGCAGATACCCTTCACCGATAAACTCATCTTT.

In regard to this clone: TCRdb attributes to this sequence the protein of a much larger clone, which differs from the DNA translation at residue 3; a read error is likely, and the protein displayed is translated from the DNA. The gene calls are TRDV2 and TRDJ1; 10 bases align to TRDD3. The CDR3 extends over 15 amino acids. Germline CDR1 and CDR2: GEAIGNYY and EKD. In nucleotides, the CDR3 is TGTGCCCGTGACACGCTGGGGGATAAGTCAGATAAACTCATCTTT. This encodes CARDTLGDKSDKLIF.

This clone occurred a few times. The chain recombines TRDV2 with TRDJ3; no firm D call. The CDR3 length is 19 residues. The germline CDR1 and CDR2 sequences are GEAIGNYY and EKD. V lost 3 bases to trimming and J lost 0 bases, with 17 bases between them. Written as DNA, the CDR3 is TGTGCCTGTGACGCCGTTAGGACCATAAGCTCCTGGGACACCCGACAGATGTTTTTC. Translation gives CACDAVRTISSWDTRQMFF.

This chain's CDR3 is CACDTLMGDTALTAQLFF. The CDR3, as DNA: TGTGCCTGTGACACTCTCATGGGGGATACAGCTTTGACAGCACAACTCTTCTTT. This rearrangement joins TRDV2 to TRDJ2; 10 bases match TRDD3. J lost 0 bases, V lost 1 base, and 7 bases had no gene match. Germline V CDR1 and CDR2: GEAIGNYY, EKD. The CDR3 has 18 amino acids.

This clone has only a few counts. A much larger clonotype is one base distant, so this may be a read error. The J gene is TRDJ2, the V gene TRDV2; TRDD3 matches 11 bases. The CDR3 is 20 amino acids. V shed 0 bases, J shed 0 bases, and the junction held 11 bases outside the gene matches. Germline values: CDR1 GEAIGNYY, CDR2 EKD. The CDR3 here is CACDTAMGDTAGALTAQLFF. DNA for the CDR3: TGTGCCTGTGACACCGCAATGGGGGATACGGCCGGCGCTTTGACAGCACAACTCTTCTTT.

This clone was counted only a few times. This chain links TRDV2 with TRDJ3, with 13 bases identical to TRDD3. This CDR3 region has 22 residues. V lost 2 bases, J lost 0 bases, and 12 bases stayed unmatched. CDR1 and CDR2 from the germline V gene are GEAIGNYY and EKD. The CDR3 here is CACDRVLGDTDAFSWDTRQMFF. As DNA, the CDR3 is TGTGCCTGTGACAGGGTACTGGGGGATACGGACGCTTTCTCCTGGGACACCCGACAGATGTTTTTC.

On this clone: TCRdb's protein for this DNA is that of a much larger clone and differs from the translation at residue 9, likely a read error; the protein shown is the DNA translation. The CDR3 loop reads CALGAFPLALGETDKLIF. Here the CDR3 DNA reads TGTGCTCTTGGGGCCTTCCCATTAGCACTGGGGGAGACCGATAAACTCATCTTT. The chain recombines TRDV1 with TRDJ1; TRDD3 agrees at 9 bases. Looked up from germline, CDR1 is TSWWSYY and CDR2 is QGS. The CDR3 runs to 18 residues. J gave up 2 bases and V 4 bases, and 14 bases lay outside the gene matches.

This clone was seen more than once but under ten times. A far larger clone is one base from this, pointing to a likely read error. CDR3: CACGVLTGGYAELIF. For the CDR3, the DNA is TGTGCCTGTGGCGTCCTTACTGGGGGATACGCGGAACTCATCTTT. This chain uses TRDV2 with TRDJ1, with 13 bases fitting TRDD3. The CDR3 loop spans 15 amino acids. Germline V CDR1 and CDR2: GEAIGNYY, EKD. Unmatched junction bases numbered 11, after V lost 5 bases and J lost 9 bases.

This clone is classed as medium-sized. V gene TRDV2 combines with J gene TRDJ1; 7 nucleotides match TRDD3. The CDR3 extends over 23 amino acids. Germline CDR1 GEAIGNYY, CDR2 EKD. The V gene end was trimmed by 0 bases and the J gene end by 0 bases; junction bases not matched to a gene: 27. CDR3 region: CACDTVSSTGDKRESGYTDKLIF. CDR3 nucleotides: TGTGCCTGTGACACCGTATCCAGTACTGGGGACAAGAGAGAGAGCGGGTACACCGATAAACTCATCTTT.

This clone came up a few times. A far larger clone is one base from this, pointing to a likely read error. The rearrangement joins TRDV2 to TRDJ3; D is unresolved. The V and J ends lost 0 bases and 0 bases respectively, with 11 bases between them. CDR3 size: 18 residues. The germline CDR1 and CDR2 sequences are GEAIGNYY and EKD. CDR3 loop: CACDTASHSSWDTRQMFF. The CDR3 DNA sequence: TGTGCCTGTGACACCGCGTCTCATAGCTCCTGGGACACCCGACAGATGTTTTTC.

This clone is medium-sized (0.01 to 0.1%) within its sample. V gene TRDV2 combines with J gene TRDJ1, with a possible D match to TRDD3 (6 bases). This CDR3 spans 17 amino acids. V lost 4 bases, J lost 0 bases, and 20 bases lay in between. Germline V gene lookup returns CDR1 GEAIGNYY and CDR2 EKD. CDR3 coding DNA: TGTGCCTGTGATCCCATCACTGGGACAAGGTACACCGATAAACTCATCTTT. Its protein is CACDPITGTRYTDKLIF.

This clone was found a few times. TCRdb attributes to this sequence the protein of a much larger clone, which differs from the DNA translation at residue 6; a read error is likely, and the protein displayed is translated from the DNA. DNA of the CDR3: TGTGCCTGTGACACCTTCGCTGGGGGATACGACCGATACACCGATAAACTCATCTTT. Translated, it gives CACDTFAGGYDRYTDKLIF. The V call is TRDV2, the J call TRDJ1; TRDD3 agrees at 12 bases. The CDR3 totals 19 residues. After removal of 0 bases from V and 0 bases from J, the junction contained 10 bases not matched to a gene. Germline-derived CDR1 and CDR2 are GEAIGNYY and EKD.

This clone is labeled as large. This chain joins TRDV2 and TRDJ1; 8 nucleotides agree with TRDD3. There are 15 residues in the CDR3. With V trimmed by 3 bases and J by 0 bases, 5 bases remained unmatched. Germline V lookup: CDR1 GEAIGNYY, CDR2 EKD. Here the CDR3 DNA reads TGTGCCTGTGACCCCTGGGGGAGGGACACCGATAAACTCATCTTT. Amino acids: CACDPWGRDTDKLIF.

V is TRDV2 and J is TRDJ3; 9 bases fit TRDD3. The length of the CDR3 is 20 residues. V gave up 0 bases and J gave up 1 base; unmatched junction bases: 9. Germline lookup yields CDR1 GEAIGNYY and CDR2 EKD. The CDR3 reads CACDTGDWGTPSWDTRQMFF. CDR3 nucleotides: TGTGCCTGTGACACCGGAGACTGGGGGACCCCTTCCTGGGACACCCGACAGATGTTTTTC.

This clone was seen only a few times. V is TRDV2 and J is TRDJ2, with D perhaps matching TRDD3 (6 bases). Germline V gene lookup returns CDR1 GEAIGNYY and CDR2 EKD. V was shortened by 3 bases and J by 5 bases, with 12 bases between the two germline ends. The CDR3 is 14 amino acids. CDR3 DNA: TGTGCCTGTGACCTCATGGGGGCTACAGCACAACTCTTCTTT. Its translation is CACDLMGATAQLFF.

By share, this clone counts as medium-sized. The V gene is TRDV2, the J gene TRDJ1, with TRDD3 matching 10 bases. Germline V lookup: CDR1 GEAIGNYY, CDR2 EKD. The CDR3 is 14 amino acids. Trimming cost V 6 bases and J 3 bases; bases outside gene matches: 6. The CDR3 DNA reads as TGTGCCTGTTTCCTTACTGGGGGATCCGATAAACTCATCTTT. Its translation: CACFLTGGSDKLIF.

By share of the sample, this clone is medium-sized. The rearrangement joins TRDV2 to TRDJ3, with TRDD3 matching over 12 bases. V lost 2 bases, J lost 0 bases, and 7 bases stayed unmatched. CDR1 GEAIGNYY and CDR2 EKD come from the germline V gene. The CDR3 extends over 20 amino acids. CDR3 protein: CACDRVLGDTLSWDTRQMFF. Written as DNA, the CDR3 is TGTGCCTGTGACAGGGTACTGGGGGATACTCTCTCCTGGGACACCCGACAGATGTTTTTC.